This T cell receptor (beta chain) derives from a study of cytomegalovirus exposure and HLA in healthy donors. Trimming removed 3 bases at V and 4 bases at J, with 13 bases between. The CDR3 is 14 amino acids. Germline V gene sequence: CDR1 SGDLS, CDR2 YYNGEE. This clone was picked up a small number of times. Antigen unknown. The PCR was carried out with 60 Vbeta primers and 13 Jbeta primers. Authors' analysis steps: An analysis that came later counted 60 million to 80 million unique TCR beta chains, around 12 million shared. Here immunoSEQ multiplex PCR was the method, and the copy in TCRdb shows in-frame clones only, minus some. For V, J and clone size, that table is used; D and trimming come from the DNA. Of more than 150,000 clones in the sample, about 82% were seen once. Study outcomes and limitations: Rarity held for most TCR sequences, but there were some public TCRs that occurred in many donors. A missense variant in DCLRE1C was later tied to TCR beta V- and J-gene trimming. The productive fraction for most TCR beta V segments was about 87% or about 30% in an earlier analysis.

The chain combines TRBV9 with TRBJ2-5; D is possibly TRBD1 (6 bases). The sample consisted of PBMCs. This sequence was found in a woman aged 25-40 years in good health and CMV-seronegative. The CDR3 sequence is CASSASLGGETQYF. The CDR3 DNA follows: TGTGCCAGCAGCGCAAGCCTAGGGGGAGAGACCCAGTACTTC.